This T cell receptor beta chain was captured in a study of blood T cell repertoires in COVID-19. The overall study: There were acute and convalescent COVID-19 samples, and they came from the United States, Italy and Spain. PBMCs, B-cell-depleted T cells, or T cells provided the cDNA or gDNA that made up the material.

This clone was detected only once. Study processing details: Scientists estimated how many nucleated cells there were by amplifying reference gene primers. Here immunoSEQ multiplex PCR was the method, and the copy in TCRdb shows in-frame clones only, minus some. The V and J calls and clone size are taken from that table; D and trimming were inferred from the DNA. The sample has fewer than 90,000 clones, around four fifths seen once. The CDR3 sequence is 15 residues long. Germline CDR1 and CDR2: LGHNA and YNFKEQ. The germline V and J ends were trimmed by 0 bases and 0 bases, with 8 bases remaining between them.

The TCR sequence derives from a man between 65 and 85 years old with acute or convalescent COVID-19. The V gene is TRBV4-2, the J gene TRBJ1-2; D unresolved. Sequenced input: peripheral blood. In DNA form, the CDR3 reads TGTGCCAGCAGCCAAGATCGGGTAGCTAACTATGGCTACACCTTC. It codes for CASSQDRVANYGYTF.